The 17 T cell receptor beta chains reported below all come from one sample, sequenced in a study of PD-1 blockade in classical Hodgkin lymphoma. The assay was immunoSEQ multiplex PCR, and TCRdb's table has in-frame clones only and misses some. The sample gives tens of thousands of clones, around 94% of which show up once; approximately 8% is in the top ten. This sample's time point: cycle 4 day 1 (C4D1), after less than 7 weeks of nivolumab. Brentuximab vedotin exposure varied, and every patient relapsed after autologous stem cell transplantation. Here the sequenced sample was peripheral blood mononuclear cells (PBMCs), taken before the fourth cycle of nivolumab. These receptors originate from a human donor with classical Hodgkin lymphoma.

The chain uses TRBV25-1 and TRBJ2-5; no clear D gene. The V end lost 1 base, the J end lost 2 bases, and 17 bases lay between the germline ends. This CDR3 has 17 residues. Germline assignment: CDR1 MGHDK and CDR2 SYGVNS. In nucleotides, the CDR3 is TGTGCCAGCAGTGAATTGGGTGGACGGGCCCTTCAAGAGACCCAGTACTTC. Its protein product is CASSELGGRALQETQYF.

The genes are TRBV4-1 and TRBJ2-1; 7 positions agree with TRBD2. CDR3 size: 13 residues. Germline V gene sequence: CDR1 MGHRA, CDR2 YSYEKL. V shed 1 base, J shed 9 bases, and the junction held 3 bases outside the gene matches. Written as DNA, the CDR3 is TGCGCCAGCAGCCAAGGTTTAGCGGGTGAGCAGTTCTTC. It yields the protein CASSQGLAGEQFF.

The table lists this clone with a count of one. This chain connects TRBV11-2 to TRBJ2-7, with 7 positions matching TRBD1. The junction had 7 bases not matched to a gene; V was cut back by 1 base and J by 4 bases. The CDR3 is made up of 15 amino acids. From germline, CDR1 is SGHAT and CDR2 FQNNGV. CDR3 sequence: CASSLAPDRVYEQYF. CDR3 nucleotides: TGTGCCAGCAGCTTAGCACCCGACAGGGTGTACGAGCAGTACTTC.

This chain links TRBV7-2 with TRBJ1-2; tentatively, D is TRBD1 (6 bases). The CDR3 runs 15 residues. The germline V and J ends were trimmed by 5 bases and 4 bases, with 17 bases remaining between them. Germline V CDR1 and CDR2: SGHTA, FQGNSA. CDR3 sequence: CASSRTVGGSYGYTF. DNA of the CDR3: TGTGCCAGCAGCCGGACAGTAGGGGGTTCCTATGGCTACACCTTC.

The sample holds one count of this clone. V and J are TRBV9 and TRBJ2-7; TRBD1 might be the D (6 bases). Trimming shortened V by 4 bases and J by 6 bases, and 17 bases separated the two germline ends. Germline lookup yields CDR1 SGDLS and CDR2 YYNGEE. The CDR3 length is 14 residues. This CDR3 reads CASSTGTISREQYF. CDR3 DNA: TGTGCCAGCAGCACAGGGACAATATCTCGCGAGCAGTACTTC.

The chain recombines TRBV2 with TRBJ1-2, with TRBD1 matching 7 bases. The CDR3 is 13 amino acids. Trimming took 0 bases from V and 6 from J; bases not matched to a gene: 1. Looked up from germline, CDR1 is SNHLY and CDR2 is FYNNEI. The CDR3 sequence is CASSEAGGDGYTF. The DNA of the CDR3 is TGTGCCAGCAGTGAAGCAGGGGGCGATGGCTACACCTTC.

The rearrangement joins TRBV5-1 to TRBJ2-7; 7 positions agree with TRBD1. Trimming removed 1 base from V and 3 bases from J; junction bases left unmatched: 7. Germline CDR1 is SGHRS and CDR2 is YFSETQ. The CDR3 consists of 15 residues. The CDR3 is CASSLRQGTGYEQYF. In DNA form, the CDR3 reads TGCGCCAGCAGCTTGCGACAGGGAACGGGCTACGAGCAGTACTTC.

The CDR3 DNA follows: TGCGCCAGCAGTAAAACTAGCGGGATTGGAAATGAGCAGTTCTTC. Translated: CASSKTSGIGNEQFF. This chain links TRBV10-1 with TRBJ2-1; TRBD2 matches at 10 bases. This CDR3 has 15 amino acids. V lost 5 bases and J lost 7; bases outside the gene matches: 8. CDR1 and CDR2 from the germline V gene are WNHNN and SYGVQD (reference sequence).

The chain couples TRBV6-1 to TRBJ1-5; 7 bases agree with TRBD1. In germline, CDR1 is MNHNS, CDR2 SASEGT. This CDR3 contains 14 residues. J lost 5 bases, V lost 5 bases, and 6 bases had no gene match. DNA for the CDR3: TGTGCCAGCAGTCCGCGGGACAGAGATCAGCCCCAGCATTTT. This translates into CASSPRDRDQPQHF.

The V and J genes are TRBV29-1 and TRBJ2-7, with 8 bases fitting TRBD2. Germline V gene data show CDR1 as SQVTM and CDR2 as ANQGSEA. The CDR3 is 15 residues long. After removal of 2 bases from V and 7 bases from J, the junction contained 13 bases not matched to a gene. The CDR3 region has the DNA TGCAGCGTTGAAATGGGTAAAGACGGGGGGGGAGAGCAGTACTTC. It translates to CSVEMGKDGGGEQYF.

The chain uses TRBV7-9 and TRBJ2-3, with no clear D. CDR3 size: 16 residues. V was shortened by 3 bases and J by 2 bases, with 15 bases between the two germline ends. Germline V lookup: CDR1 SEHNR, CDR2 FQNEAQ (reference sequence). In DNA, the CDR3 is TGTGCCAGCAGCTTCCGAGTGAGGAGCTACACAGATACGCAGTATTTT. Its protein is CASSFRVRSYTDTQYF.

V is TRBV4-1 and J is TRBJ2-7; a weak D match, TRBD2 (5 bases). CDR3 length: 14 amino acids. Germline loops: CDR1 MGHRA, CDR2 YSYEKL. V lost 0 bases, J lost 2 bases, and 8 bases lay in between. The CDR3, as DNA: TGCGCCAGCAGCCAAGAAGAGGGCCCCTACGAGCAGTACTTC. Translation: CASSQEEGPYEQYF.

J is TRBJ2-5 and V is TRBV28; TRBD1 or TRBD2 may be the D gene (5 bases each). Per the germline V gene, CDR1 is MDHEN and CDR2 is SYDVKM. Trimming stripped 10 bases from V and 5 bases from J, with 11 bases between. The CDR3 contains 11 residues. CDR3 amino acids: CAIGALETQYF. The DNA of the CDR3 is TGTGCCATCGGGGCCTTGGAGACCCAGTACTTC.

As to this clone: A junction boundary mismatches the germline segment, possibly from a read error. V and J are TRBV7-9 and TRBJ1-4; D unclear. This CDR3 comprises 12 residues. The germline V gene encodes CDR1 SEHNR and CDR2 FQNEAQ (reference sequence). CDR3 sequence reads: CASSLSSRPEVF. The CDR3 DNA follows: TGTGCCAGCAGCTTAAGTTCCAGGCCCGAGGTTTTT.

The CDR3 loop reads CASSHGLAGGQETQYF. The CDR3 coding sequence is TGTGCCAGTAGTCACGGACTAGCGGGAGGCCAAGAGACCCAGTACTTC. The chain joins TRBV19 to TRBJ2-5; TRBD2 agrees at 14 bases. This CDR3 contains 16 residues. V lost 5 bases, J lost 1 base, and 3 bases stayed unmatched. Germline V gene lookup returns CDR1 LNHDA and CDR2 SQIVND (reference sequence).

The J gene is TRBJ2-3, the V gene TRBV7-6; 13 nucleotides agree with TRBD2. CDR1 and CDR2 (germline): SGHVS, FNYEAQ. This CDR3 spans 16 amino acids. Trimming removed 4 bases from V and 4 bases from J; junction bases left unmatched: 5. CDR3 sequence: CASSSRTSGSADTQYF. The CDR3 DNA reads as TGTGCCAGCAGCTCGCGGACTAGCGGGAGTGCAGATACGCAGTATTTT.

The CDR3, as DNA: TGTGCCAGCAGCACCTCCTCCAGGGAATTGGATACGCAGTATTTT. This codes for CASSTSSRELDTQYF. The chain has TRBV7-9 and TRBJ2-3; the D gene is possibly TRBD1 (5 bases). The germline V and J ends were trimmed by 5 bases and 6 bases, with 18 bases remaining between them. The V gene's germline CDR1 is SEHNR and CDR2 FQNEAQ (reference sequence). This CDR3 is 15 amino acids long.